A single sample gave rise to the 20 T cell receptor beta chains below, sequenced in a study of T-cell memory formation after mild COVID-19. TCRdb re-called the 5' RACE reads with MiXCR, one entry per CDR3 protein. The sample has almost 250,000 distinct CDR3 sequences, 15% seen once. Specimen: PBMCs or a T cell subset sorted from them (not recorded which). The receptors were sampled from an adult woman who had mild COVID-19 (a few samples of this study predate the infection). Cell type and time point are not known.

The chain couples TRBV6-5 to TRBJ1-1; no clear D gene. This CDR3 contains 13 residues. V was trimmed by 6 bases and J by 1 base, leaving 9 bases between them. CDR1 and CDR2 from the germline V gene are MNHEY and SVGAGI. The DNA of the CDR3 is TGTGCCAGCAGCCCAGCAGAGAACACTGAAGCTTTCTTT. Translated: CASSPAENTEAFF.

This CDR3 is CASSLGPGSNEETQYF. The CDR3, as DNA: TGCGCCAGCAGCTTGGGGCCCGGAAGTAACGAGGAGACCCAGTACTTC. The V gene is TRBV5-1, the J gene TRBJ2-5, with unresolved D. Germline CDR1 is SGHRS and CDR2 is YFSETQ. V lost 0 bases and J lost 5, with 17 bases in between. The CDR3 has 16 residues.

The chain uses TRBV4-2 and TRBJ1-5; 10 positions match TRBD1. Germline V gene data show CDR1 as LGHNA and CDR2 as YNFKEQ. Trimming took 1 base from V and 6 from J; bases not matched to a gene: 3. CDR3 length equals 15 residues. The CDR3 DNA is TGTGCCAGCAGCCAAGGGGACAGGGGAGGTCAGCCCCAGCATTTT. Protein: CASSQGDRGGQPQHF.

The chain combines TRBV12-3 or TRBV12-4 with TRBJ1-5; D not resolved. The CDR3 length is 12 residues. V lost 3 bases and J lost 7, with 7 bases in between. The chain's CDR3 is CASSLTFQPQHF. CDR3 sequence (DNA): TGTGCCAGCAGTTTGACATTCCAGCCCCAGCATTTT.

This clonotype has more than one count but fewer than ten. V gene TRBV27 combines with J gene TRBJ2-2; possible D gene TRBD2, 6 bases. CDR3 length: 15 residues. CDR1 is MNHEY and CDR2 is SMNVEV in the germline V gene (reference sequence). V lost 7 bases to trimming and J lost 0 bases, with 12 bases between them. The CDR3 region has the DNA TGTGCCAGCACGCTGTGGGGGGCGAACACCGGGGAGCTGTTTTTT. Residues: CASTLWGANTGELFF.

V usage is TRBV6-5 and J usage is TRBJ2-3; 9 positions match TRBD1. Germline CDR1 and CDR2: MNHEY and SVGAGI. J lost 0 bases, V lost 5 bases, and 3 bases had no gene match. The CDR3 runs 15 residues. The CDR3 spells CASSRTGVSTDTQYF. CDR3 nucleotides: TGTGCCAGCAGTCGGACAGGGGTTAGCACAGATACGCAGTATTTT.

The V call is TRBV7-2, the J call TRBJ2-7; 11 bases fit TRBD2. The germline gives CDR1 SGHTA, CDR2 FQGNSA. Unmatched junction bases numbered 7, after V lost 5 bases and J lost 4 bases. This CDR3 comprises 15 residues. CDR3 coding DNA: TGTGCCAGCAGCATGACTAGCGGGATAATGTACGAGCAGTACTTC. This gives the protein CASSMTSGIMYEQYF.

This clonotype was found a few times. The genes are TRBV19 and TRBJ1-2; D uncertain. The CDR3 sequence is 16 residues long. V gave up 3 bases and J gave up 2 bases, with 16 bases separating them. The V gene's germline CDR1 is LNHDA and CDR2 SQIVND (reference sequence). This CDR3 is CASSIGIAPGNYGYTF. As DNA, the CDR3 is TGTGCCAGTAGTATTGGGATAGCCCCTGGGAACTATGGCTACACCTTC.

V is TRBV18 and J is TRBJ2-3; D remains unclear. Deletions cut 3 bases from V and 2 bases from J, with 9 bases between. Germline V lookup: CDR1 KGHSH, CDR2 LQKENI. The CDR3 runs 14 residues. CDR3 amino acids: CASSPFRDTDTQYF. CDR3 in DNA: TGTGCCAGCTCACCGTTTAGAGACACAGATACGCAGTATTTT.

This clonotype was observed a handful of times. This sequence joins TRBV18 and TRBJ2-1; maybe TRBD1 (6 bases). Germline V gives CDR1 KGHSH, CDR2 LQKENI. Trimming stripped 6 bases from V and 8 bases from J, with 17 bases between. CDR3 length: 14 amino acids. This CDR3 reads CASSDRPRRDEQFF. In DNA, the CDR3 is TGTGCCAGCTCCGACAGGCCACGACGCGATGAGCAGTTCTTC.

The table lists this clonotype with a few counts. The V call is TRBV6-6, the J call TRBJ2-5; D gene uncertain. This CDR3 contains 12 residues. V lost 5 bases to trimming and J lost 5 bases, with 9 bases between them. Germline V gene lookup returns CDR1 MNHNY and CDR2 SVGAGI (reference sequence). The CDR3 nucleotides are TGTGCCAGCAGTCCCTCGAGGGAGACCCAGTACTTC. It specifies CASSPSRETQYF.

This clonotype has only a few counts. The V gene is TRBV5-1, the J gene TRBJ1-2, with D tentatively TRBD1 (6 bases). CDR3 length equals 17 residues. V gave up 1 base and J gave up 3 bases, with 19 bases separating them. CDR1 and CDR2 (germline): SGHRS, YFSETQ. DNA for the CDR3: TGCGCCAGCAGCTTGAGACCTGCCGCAGGGGATTACTATGGCTACACCTTC. Its translation: CASSLRPAAGDYYGYTF.

This chain joins TRBV24-1 and TRBJ2-1; D is undetermined. This CDR3 has 13 amino acids. The V end was cut by 12 bases, the J end by 8 bases, with 19 bases between. Looked up from germline, CDR1 is KGHDR and CDR2 is SFDVKD. The CDR3 DNA sequence: TGTGCCTCCGCGCCCGCCGGTGTATATGAGCAGTTCTTC. As protein: CASAPAGVYEQFF.

The rearrangement links TRBV9 to TRBJ1-3; the D is unclear. Trimming removed 0 bases at V and 2 bases at J, with 9 bases between. The V gene's germline CDR1 is SGDLS and CDR2 YYNGEE. The CDR3 has 15 amino acids. As DNA, the CDR3 is TGTGCCAGCAGCGTAGGAGGAATTGCTGGAAACACCATATATTTT. It translates to CASSVGGIAGNTIYF.

This clonotype was detected only a few times. The chain is built from TRBV2 and TRBJ2-1; D gene ambiguous. This CDR3 comprises 11 residues. Trimming removed 3 bases from V and 7 bases from J, with 4 bases in between. Germline V gene sequence: CDR1 SNHLY, CDR2 FYNNEI. In DNA form, the CDR3 reads TGTGCCAGCAGTGAGTCTAATGAGCAGTTCTTC. Its protein product is CASSESNEQFF.

This clonotype was observed a handful of times. The rearrangement uses TRBV6-5 and TRBJ1-1; D is undetermined. The CDR3 is 14 residues long. The V end lost 0 bases, the J end lost 6 bases, and 11 bases lay between the germline ends. Germline V gene lookup returns CDR1 MNHEY and CDR2 SVGAGI. CDR3 coding DNA: TGTGCCAGCAGTTACTCGATAGGGCGGGCTGAAGCTTTCTTT. It is translated as CASSYSIGRAEAFF.

The chain recombines TRBV19 with TRBJ1-5; 9 bases are shared with TRBD1. V lost 4 bases to trimming and J lost 7 bases; unmatched junction nucleotides: 5. The CDR3 is 14 residues long. CDR1 and CDR2 (germline): LNHDA, SQIVND (reference sequence). The CDR3 loop reads CASSTTGGWQPQHF. CDR3 bases: TGTGCCAGTAGTACGACAGGGGGGTGGCAGCCCCAGCATTTT.

There are many counts of this clonotype. The chain joins TRBV9 to TRBJ2-7; D unresolved. V was cut by 4 bases and J by 3 bases, with 23 bases left in between. This CDR3 contains 17 residues. Germline lookup yields CDR1 SGDLS and CDR2 YYNGEE. The CDR3 region is CASSPRPESASSYEQYF. The CDR3 bases are TGTGCCAGCAGCCCTCGGCCCGAGTCGGCTAGTAGCTACGAGCAGTACTTC.

The chain is built from TRBV20-1 and TRBJ1-1, with D hard to call. CDR3 size: 12 residues. Germline CDR1 is DFQATT and CDR2 is SNEGSKA (reference sequence). Trimming cost V 3 bases and J 0 bases, with 5 bases left between them. The CDR3, as DNA: TGCAGTGCTAGGACTGTGAACACTGAAGCTTTCTTT. Translated, it gives CSARTVNTEAFF.

V and J are TRBV9 and TRBJ2-1; unclear D gene. Germline loops: CDR1 SGDLS, CDR2 YYNGEE. The CDR3 contains 15 residues. V was trimmed by 4 bases and J by 4 bases, leaving 15 bases between them. In nucleotides, the CDR3 is TGTGCCAGCAGCCTCGAACCCGCCGGGTACAATGAGCAGTTCTTC. It specifies CASSLEPAGYNEQFF.